The rows below give T cell receptor beta chains drawn from one sample of a study of cytomegalovirus exposure and HLA in healthy donors. Produced via immunoSEQ multiplex PCR; TCRdb's table is partial and in-frame only. The table records some 160,000 clones, 76% of them present only once. Material: PBMCs. The receptor set was obtained from a woman aged 40 to 49 in good health and CMV-seronegative. The CDR3 runs from the conserved cysteine through the conserved F or W. Fields, in order: V gene, clone size, J gene, D gene, CDR3 DNA, CDR3 protein. A D gene is named only where the DNA matches it firmly. Clone sizes are given selectively: once, few, many, or a class where the clone is expanded.

>TRBV19|-|TRBJ1-2|-
TGTGCCAGTACCCTTGGGCCCCGTTATGGCTACACCTTC
CASTLGPRYGYTF
>TRBV6-6|few|TRBJ1-1|-
TGTGCCAGCAGCAGGGCAGGGAACACTGAAGCTTTCTTT
CASSRAGNTEAFF
>TRBV29-1|-|TRBJ2-7|TRBD2
TGCAGCGTTGTGGGACTAGCGGGTCTAAGCGAGCAGTACTTC
CSVVGLAGLSEQYF
>TRBV19|-|TRBJ1-5|-
TGTGCCAGTAGTCTCCGGGACATTTACCAGCCCCAGCATTTT
CASSLRDIYQPQHF
>TRBV7-9|few|TRBJ2-3|TRBD2
TGTTCCAGCAGCTTAAACGCGGGAGCTATGACAGATACGCAGTATTTT
CSSSLNAGAMTDTQYF
>TRBV5-1|-|TRBJ1-2|-
TGCGCCAGCAGCTTCGAGGGGCCGGGGGTCTATGGCTACACCTTC
CASSFEGPGVYGYTF
>TRBV19|-|TRBJ1-2|-
TGTGCCAGTAGTCTGGGTGAGGACTATGGCTACACCTTC
CASSLGEDYGYTF
>TRBV6-1|-|TRBJ1-2|TRBD1
TGTGCCAGCAGTGAAGTGGACAGGGGTCTATACACCTTC
CASSEVDRGLYTF
>TRBV30|few|TRBJ1-5|TRBD1
TGTGCCTGGAGTGTACAGGGGGGCAATCAGCCCCAGCATTTT
CAWSVQGGNQPQHF
>TRBV18|-|TRBJ2-7|TRBD1
TGTGCCAGCTCAACACGACAGGGAAGGGGCTACGAGCAGTACTTC
CASSTRQGRGYEQYF
>TRBV28|once|TRBJ1-5|TRBD1
TGTGCCAGCAGGCAGACAGGGGGCAATCAGCCCCAGCATTTT
CASRQTGGNQPQHF
>TRBV27|once|TRBJ2-7|-
TGTGCCAGCAGTTGGAATGGGCAATACGAGCAGTACTTC
CASSWNGQYEQYF
>TRBV6-6|-|TRBJ1-1|TRBD1
TGTGCCAGCAGTTACAGGGACAGGGGGCCTGAAGCTTTCTTT
CASSYRDRGPEAFF
>TRBV4-1|-|TRBJ1-2|-
TGCGCCAGCAGCCCCGGACAGTTCGACTATGGCTACACCTTC
CASSPGQFDYGYTF
>TRBV4-2|-|TRBJ1-5|-
TGTGCCAGCAGCCAAGATCTGAGACAGCCCCAGCATTTT
CASSQDLRQPQHF
>TRBV5-6|once|TRBJ2-7|TRBD2
TGTGCCAGCAGCTTGAGGGCGGGAGGTAGGGAGCAGTACTTC
CASSLRAGGREQYF
>TRBV2|-|TRBJ2-7|-
TGTGCCAGTCAGGGGAAGCTCAACGAGCAGTACTTC
CASQGKLNEQYF
>TRBV19|-|TRBJ2-2|TRBD1
TGTGCCAGTAGTACAGACAGGGGGAAGGAGCTGTTTTTT
CASSTDRGKELFF
>TRBV10-1|-|TRBJ2-7|-
TGCGCCAGCAGAGGACGGGGAGGCGAGCAGTACTTC
CASRGRGGEQYF
>TRBV6-5|few|TRBJ2-7|-
TGTGCCAGCAGTTACGAGGGAATAAGCCCCTACGAGCAGTACTTC
CASSYEGISPYEQYF
>TRBV2|-|TRBJ1-2|-
TGTGCCAGCAGTGAAGCCGGTCCTAACTATGGCTACACCTTC
CASSEAGPNYGYTF
>TRBV14|-|TRBJ1-2|-
TGTGCCAGCAGCGGGTCGGCAGGGCCGTCGGGCTACACCTTC
CASSGSAGPSGYTF
>TRBV5-1|-|TRBJ2-3|TRBD2
TGCGCCAGCAGCTTGGGGGCGACTAGCGGGGAGGATACGCAGTATTTT
CASSLGATSGEDTQYF
>TRBV2|-|TRBJ2-6|-
TGTGCCAGCAGTGACCGTACTGGGGCCAACGTCCTGACTTTC
CASSDRTGANVLTF
>TRBV18|-|TRBJ1-3|-
TGTGCCAGCCCCACCCAGGGGCTGTCTGGAAACACCATATATTTT
CASPTQGLSGNTIYF
>TRBV6-1|few|TRBJ2-2|-
TGTGCCAGCAGTGAAGTTAAGCGCCTAAACACCGGGGAGCTGTTTTTT
CASSEVKRLNTGELFF
>TRBV5-8|-|TRBJ2-5|-
TGTGCCAGCAGCTTAAACAGCCAAGAGACCCAGTACTTC
CASSLNSQETQYF
>TRBV2|once|TRBJ2-5|TRBD2
TGTGCCAGCAGTGAAATAGCGGGGACCGAAGAGACCCAGTACTTC
CASSEIAGTEETQYF
>TRBV6-5|-|TRBJ2-1|TRBD1
TGTGCCAGCGAGACAGGGAATGAGCAGTTCTTC
CASETGNEQFF
>TRBV27|-|TRBJ1-5|-
TGTGCCAGCTCCGAATATAGCGATCAGCCCCAGCATTTT
CASSEYSDQPQHF
>TRBV2|-|TRBJ2-2|-
TGTGCCAGCAGTGAAAGAGGGTCGGGCACCGGGGAGCTGTTTTTT
CASSERGSGTGELFF
>TRBV6-1|-|TRBJ2-7|TRBD1
TGTGCCAGCAGATCCGGGACAGGGGGCTCCGAGCAGTACTTC
CASRSGTGGSEQYF
>TRBV5-1|few|TRBJ2-7|-
TGCGCCAGCAGCCCGGACAGAGTGGACGAGCAGTACTTC
CASSPDRVDEQYF
>TRBV4-1|-|TRBJ1-1|-
TGCGCCAGCAGCCAAGAGGGGAGAAACACTGAAGCTTTCTTT
CASSQEGRNTEAFF
>TRBV11-2|-|TRBJ2-1|-
TGTGCCAGCAGCTTAGCGGGAGCGGATGAGCAGTTCTTC
CASSLAGADEQFF